The table lists the clone carrying this T cell receptor beta chain with a few counts. Its antigen is as yet unknown. cDNA molecules carried unique molecular identifiers, and template switching added a universal primer site. TCRdb called the 5' RACE reads again in MiXCR, with one record for every CDR3 protein. The repertoire holds 300,000 to 400,000 distinct CDR3 sequences, approximately 10% seen once, with 8% to 9.5% in the top ten. This sample is part of a study of identical twins. Findings and caveats of the study: Rather than following the same donors, the conclusions depended on cross-sectional statistical analysis. There was an excess of low generation probability in the out-of-frame alpha sequences that twins shared. High-abundance cord blood beta clonotypes had fewer insertions; memory repertoires showed none.

The ends lost 0 bases at V and 5 bases at J; junction bases unmatched: 10. In germline, CDR1 is MNHEY, CDR2 SVGAGI. The CDR3 covers 17 residues. The receptor's source is a woman between 45 and 65 years old in good health. Sequencing input: naive T cells sorted from blood. V and J are TRBV6-5 and TRBJ2-7; 10 bases agree with TRBD1. CDR3 coding DNA: TGTGCCAGCAGTTACTCTTCGGGACAGGGGTGGTGGCACGAGCAGTACTTC. This encodes CASSYSSGQGWWHEQYF.